Below are 24 T cell receptor beta chains sequenced from a single sample in a study of blood T cells in healthy people across ages. A sample-barcoded 5' primer and a J-beta primer mix were used in a second PCR of roughly 7 to 12 cycles. Using its own MiXCR run on the 5' RACE reads, TCRdb lists one record per CDR3 protein. Of around 1,900,000 distinct CDR3 sequences in the sample, more than 35% are singletons; the top ten hold about 21%. Sequenced sample: blood. These receptors were obtained from a human donor in good health.

This clonotype has a handful of counts. This chain joins TRBV5-4 and TRBJ1-2; 9 nucleotides line up with TRBD1. The J segment lost 6 bases and the V segment lost 3 bases, leaving 9 bases of the junction unmatched. Germline CDR1 SGHNT, CDR2 YYREEE (reference sequence). The CDR3 runs to 15 residues. As DNA, the CDR3 is TGTGCCAGCAGCTGGGATCCGACAGGGGGAGATGGCTACACCTTC. The encoded protein is CASSWDPTGGDGYTF.

The CDR3 sequence: CASSLGGWDYEQYF. Written as DNA, the CDR3 is TGTGCCAGCAGCTTAGGAGGTTGGGACTACGAGCAGTACTTC. The genes are TRBV11-2 and TRBJ2-5; no definite D call. TRBJ2-7 matches the DNA end more closely, so the J call is doubtful. Looked up from germline, CDR1 is SGHAT and CDR2 is FQNNGV. The CDR3 sequence is 14 residues long.

The gene calls are TRBV7-8 and TRBJ2-6; the D gene is possibly TRBD1 (5 bases). Germline lookup yields CDR1 SGHVS and CDR2 FQNEAQ. Between the trimmed V and J ends, which lost 6 bases and 7 bases, there was a span of 16 bases. The CDR3 is 15 residues long. This CDR3 reads CASSFRWGYANVLTF. CDR3 in DNA: TGTGCCAGCAGTTTTAGGTGGGGCTACGCCAACGTCCTGACTTTC.

This clonotype was picked up one time. The chain links TRBV11-2 to TRBJ2-1; 11 bases match TRBD2. This CDR3 contains 16 residues. Trimming removed 1 base from V and 8 bases from J; junction bases left unmatched: 7. Germline CDR1 reads SGHAT; CDR2 reads FQNNGV. This CDR3 reads CASSLGNSGGADEQFF. In DNA form, the CDR3 reads TGTGCCAGCAGCTTAGGGAATAGCGGGGGGGCCGATGAGCAGTTCTTC.

This clonotype was seen a handful of times. The rearrangement links TRBV14 to TRBJ2-5, with D possibly matching TRBD1 (6 bases). The V and J ends lost 4 bases and 5 bases respectively, with 17 bases between them. Germline V gene lookup returns CDR1 SGHDN and CDR2 FVKESK. This CDR3 contains 15 residues. The CDR3 protein is CASSLGQKLLETQYF. For the CDR3, the DNA is TGTGCCAGCAGCCTAGGACAGAAATTATTGGAGACCCAGTACTTC.

This clonotype was counted a few times. The chain couples TRBV28 to TRBJ1-2; no definite D call. The CDR3 totals 14 residues. V lost 5 bases, J lost 4 bases, and 14 bases lay in between. Germline CDR1 MDHEN, CDR2 SYDVKM. Here the CDR3 reads CASSIRVGFYGYTF. CDR3 coding DNA: TGTGCCAGCAGTATCCGTGTGGGATTCTATGGCTACACCTTC.

This clonotype has a handful of counts. The genes are TRBV5-1 and TRBJ2-3, with 7 positions matching TRBD2. V lost 4 bases, J lost 8 bases, and 10 bases stayed unmatched. This CDR3 spans 14 amino acids. CDR1 SGHRS and CDR2 YFSETQ come from the germline V gene. CDR3 sequence reads: CASSPGLEVGTQYF. The CDR3 DNA sequence: TGCGCCAGCAGCCCCGGACTAGAGGTAGGTACGCAGTATTTT.

This clonotype was seen just once. The genes are TRBV4-1 and TRBJ1-1, with D perhaps matching TRBD1 (5 bases). The CDR3 runs 15 residues. CDR1 MGHRA and CDR2 YSYEKL come from the germline V gene. Trimming left V 0 bases short and J 1 base short, with 9 bases between. The CDR3 region has the DNA TGCGCCAGCAGCCAAGATGGGGCTCGGAACACTGAAGCTTTCTTT. It is translated as CASSQDGARNTEAFF.

The chain links TRBV5-1 to TRBJ2-5; 7 bases line up with TRBD1. Germline assignment: CDR1 SGHRS and CDR2 YFSETQ. With V trimmed by 6 bases and J by 2 bases, 7 bases remained unmatched. This CDR3 comprises 14 residues. The CDR3 loop reads CASTFWDSQETQYF. The CDR3 region has the DNA TGCGCCAGCACCTTTTGGGACAGTCAAGAGACCCAGTACTTC.

A few counts support this clonotype. This chain uses TRBV4-3 with TRBJ2-7, with no clear D. The ends were cut back, 4 bases at V and 6 bases at J, with 19 bases in the middle. Looked up from germline, CDR1 is LGHNA and CDR2 is YSLEER. The CDR3 runs to 15 residues. CDR3 nucleotide sequence: TGCGCCAGCAGCCCCTGGATTGGATCACGTGGCGAGCAGTACTTC. Encoded protein: CASSPWIGSRGEQYF.

V is TRBV7-9 and J is TRBJ1-2; tentative D call: TRBD1 (5 bases). V lost 1 base to trimming and J lost 8 bases, with 17 bases between them. This CDR3 comprises 15 residues. Germline lookup yields CDR1 SEHNR and CDR2 FQNEAQ (reference sequence). In DNA form, the CDR3 reads TGTGCCAGCAGCTTAGGTCTCGGGGGGAGAAACGGCTACACCTTC. It codes for CASSLGLGGRNGYTF.

The rearrangement joins TRBV20-1 to TRBJ2-5; tentative D call: TRBD1 (7 bases). Germline loops: CDR1 DFQATT, CDR2 SNEGSKA (reference sequence). The CDR3 loop spans 17 amino acids. The ends were cut back, 0 bases at V and 9 bases at J, with 26 bases in the middle. The CDR3 is CSARDPPQGGPVGSQYF. The DNA of the CDR3 is TGCAGTGCTAGAGATCCCCCCCAGGGGGGTCCGGTTGGGTCCCAGTACTTC.

Notes on this clonotype: Germline and junction disagree at one end, which may indicate a read error. The chain is built from TRBV4-2 and TRBJ2-1; D is uncertain. From germline, CDR1 is LGHNA and CDR2 YNFKEQ. The CDR3 has 13 residues. CDR3 nucleotides: TGTGCCTGCAGCCAAGGCTTTTCGACATGGCAGTTCTTC. Translating it yields CACSQGFSTWQFF.

This clonotype was detected a few times. The chain recombines TRBV7-9 with TRBJ2-5; 10 nucleotides align to TRBD2. Germline lookup yields CDR1 SEHNR and CDR2 FQNEAQ (reference sequence). The CDR3 runs to 12 residues. V lost 11 bases to trimming and J lost 2 bases; unmatched junction nucleotides: 2. The CDR3: CAGSGGQETQYF. DNA of the CDR3: TGTGCCGGTAGCGGGGGGCAAGAGACCCAGTACTTC.

This clonotype was counted ten times or more. The CDR3: CASSQEGRNYGYTF. The CDR3 DNA sequence: TGCGCCAGCAGCCAAGAGGGACGGAACTATGGCTACACCTTC. The chain has TRBV4-3 and TRBJ1-2, with TRBD1 as a possible D gene (5 bases). Germline lookup yields CDR1 LGHNA and CDR2 YSLEER. V was shortened by 0 bases and J by 2 bases, with 7 bases between the two germline ends. CDR3 length equals 14 residues.

The chain carries TRBV12-5 and TRBJ1-1; D is ambiguous. The germline V gene encodes CDR1 LGHNT and CDR2 FRNRAP. The CDR3 runs 12 residues. Between the trimmed V and J ends, which lost 3 bases and 4 bases, there was a span of 6 bases. Here the CDR3 reads CASGFLGTEAFF. For the CDR3, the DNA is TGTGCTAGTGGTTTTTTGGGCACTGAAGCTTTCTTT.

The gene calls are TRBV12-3 or TRBV12-4 and TRBJ1-2; 9 nucleotides match TRBD1. The CDR3 runs 15 residues. V trimming: 6 bases; J trimming: 6 bases; junction bases outside the gene matches: 11. The CDR3 region is CASSYPGQGRNGYTF. The CDR3 DNA reads as TGTGCCAGCAGCTACCCGGGACAGGGACGAAATGGCTACACCTTC.

The gene calls are TRBV15 and TRBJ1-1; no reliable D call. Trimming shortened V by 0 bases and J by 2 bases, and 4 bases separated the two germline ends. The CDR3 spans 13 residues. Per the germline V gene, CDR1 is LNHNV and CDR2 is YYDKDF (reference sequence). Here the CDR3 reads CATSRDSNTEAFF. The DNA of the CDR3 is TGTGCCACCAGCAGAGATTCAAACACTGAAGCTTTCTTT.

The CDR3 bases are TGTGCCAGCACCCCGCTTAGGAATTCACCCCTCCACTTT. It translates to CASTPLRNSPLHF. This sequence joins TRBV6-5 and TRBJ1-6; D ambiguous. V lost 7 bases and J lost 7, with 11 bases in between. The CDR3 runs to 13 residues. Germline V gives CDR1 MNHEY, CDR2 SVGAGI.

This clonotype was recorded a few times. V is TRBV7-2 and J is TRBJ2-5, with 7 bases identical to TRBD2. Losses at the gene ends were 1 base for V and 2 bases for J; bases not matched to a gene: 4. The CDR3 is 15 amino acids. CDR1 is SGHTA, CDR2 FQGNSA, per germline. CDR3 in amino acids: CASSLVRGLQETQYF. For the CDR3, the DNA is TGTGCCAGCAGCTTAGTTCGGGGACTACAAGAGACCCAGTACTTC.

The chain joins TRBV7-2 to TRBJ1-2; D ambiguous. The V end lost 2 bases, the J end lost 8 bases, and 18 bases lay between the germline ends. This CDR3 has 15 amino acids. Per germline, CDR1 SGHTA and CDR2 FQGNSA. DNA for the CDR3: TGTGCCAGCAGCTTAAGGTCCAGGAGTTCGGGAGGCTACACCTTC. Residues: CASSLRSRSSGGYTF.

V is TRBV20-1 and J is TRBJ1-2; possible D gene TRBD1, 6 bases. The CDR3 length is 13 residues. Germline V gives CDR1 DFQATT, CDR2 SNEGSKA (reference sequence). The CDR3 here is CRQGPPEGYGYTF. The CDR3 nucleotides read TGCAGACAGGGACCCCCGGAGGGCTATGGCTACACCTTC.

The DNA of the CDR3 is TGTGCCAGCAGACCCTGGACAGGGCAGGACACTGAAGCTTTCTTT. This translates into CASRPWTGQDTEAFF. V is TRBV28 and J is TRBJ1-1; 8 positions match TRBD1. The CDR3 length is 15 residues. Germline lookup yields CDR1 MDHEN and CDR2 SYDVKM. J lost 3 bases, V lost 6 bases, and 9 bases had no gene match.

This chain connects TRBV12-3 or TRBV12-4 to TRBJ2-5; D could derive from TRBD1 or TRBD2 (5 bases each). The CDR3 totals 15 residues. Trimming shortened V by 0 bases and J by 5 bases, and 13 bases separated the two germline ends. The CDR3 DNA sequence: TGTGCCAGCAGTTTAGCAGAACAGTGGGGGGAGACCCAGTACTTC. It codes for CASSLAEQWGETQYF.